The 21 T cell receptor beta chains in this list originate from one sample, sequenced in a study of T cells expressing NK-cell markers. TCRdb re-called the 5' RACE reads; one entry per CDR3 protein, DNA not given. The sample is made up of under 200,000 distinct CDR3 sequences, and the top ten hold around 20% of it. Sequenced sample: blood T cells: a sorted CD56 or NKG2C T cell subset, CD4+ or CD8+ T cells, or bulk PBMC T cells (not recorded which). These receptor sequences come from a woman between 18 and 70 years old in good health.

The chain combines TRBV10-3 with TRBJ1-5. Germline-derived CDR1 and CDR2 are ENHRY and SYGVKD. This CDR3 has 13 amino acids. CDR3 amino acids: CAISESGGQPQHF.

V usage is TRBV4-1 and J usage is TRBJ1-2; TCRdb selects TRBD1, and the lack of DNA leaves this call unchecked. Germline assignment: CDR1 MGHRA and CDR2 YSYEKL. The CDR3 extends over 15 amino acids. CDR3 sequence reads: CASSQDEAGGYGYTF.

The J gene is TRBJ2-2, the V gene TRBV20-1; without DNA, the TCRdb call of TRBD1 cannot be checked. CDR3 size: 14 residues. Germline V gene lookup returns CDR1 DFQATT and CDR2 SNEGSKA (reference sequence). The CDR3 loop reads CSAKQGKGAGELFF.

The chain combines TRBV24-1 with TRBJ1-5; TCRdb returns TRBD1, unconfirmable since there is no DNA. From germline, CDR1 is KGHDR and CDR2 SFDVKD. This CDR3 is built from 13 residues. The CDR3 loop reads CATSATGNQPQHF.

V is TRBV4-1 and J is TRBJ2-1; the TCRdb call, TRBD2, lacks DNA for checking. CDR1 is MGHRA and CDR2 is YSYEKL in the germline V gene. The CDR3 is 16 amino acids. Here the CDR3 reads CASSQDLAGFYNEQFF.

V and J are TRBV6-5 and TRBJ2-3; the TCRdb call, TRBD2, lacks DNA for checking. The CDR3 is 17 residues long. The germline CDR1 and CDR2 sequences are MNHEY and SVGAGI. The chain's CDR3 is CASSWGRGTSLTDTQYF.

The V and J genes are TRBV9 and TRBJ2-5. Germline loops: CDR1 SGDLS, CDR2 YYNGEE. CDR3 length equals 14 residues. This CDR3 reads CASSVGSRGETQYF.

The CDR3 region is CASSWTGGPNEKLFF. The chain uses TRBV4-1 and TRBJ1-4; TCRdb's assignment of TRBD1 cannot be checked, as there is no DNA. CDR3 length equals 15 residues. CDR1 and CDR2 (germline): MGHRA, YSYEKL.

V gene TRBV12-3 or TRBV12-4 combines with J gene TRBJ2-7; the TRBD2 assignment by TCRdb is unverifiable without DNA. CDR3 length equals 12 residues. The CDR3 loop is CASSRGPWEQYF.

The CDR3: CASSPGLADIGEQYF. The J gene is TRBJ2-7, the V gene TRBV18; with no DNA, the TCRdb D assignment of TRBD2 cannot be verified. The germline V gene has CDR1 KGHSH and CDR2 LQKENI. This CDR3 comprises 15 residues.

V usage is TRBV4-2 and J usage is TRBJ2-1; TCRdb's D gene call, TRBD2, goes unchecked for lack of DNA. Germline CDR1 is LGHNA and CDR2 is YNFKEQ. CDR3 length equals 19 residues. The CDR3 loop is CASSPVNLIYSGTYNEQFF.

This sequence joins TRBV5-1 and TRBJ1-1; TCRdb gives TRBD1 as the D gene, but with no DNA this cannot be confirmed. The CDR3 runs to 11 residues. The germline gives CDR1 SGHRS, CDR2 YFSETQ. CDR3: CASKGDSGAFF.

J is TRBJ2-6 and V is TRBV9; the D call of TRBD1 rests on TCRdb alone, since no DNA is present to check it. Germline V lookup: CDR1 SGDLS, CDR2 YYNGEE. The CDR3 contains 17 residues. CDR3 in amino acids: CASSVRTGVRGANVLTF.

The chain combines TRBV5-1 with TRBJ2-7; absent DNA, TCRdb's TRBD1 call cannot be checked. The CDR3 totals 13 residues. Germline V gene lookup returns CDR1 SGHRS and CDR2 YFSETQ. The CDR3 region is CARERGLRFKLYF.

The CDR3 region is CASSRTSATGELFF. The chain couples TRBV27 to TRBJ2-2; TCRdb gives TRBD2 as the D gene, but with no DNA this cannot be confirmed. CDR1 MNHEY and CDR2 SMNVEV come from the germline V gene (reference sequence). This CDR3 spans 14 amino acids.

This chain uses TRBV19 with TRBJ2-4; with no DNA, the TCRdb D assignment of TRBD1 cannot be verified. This CDR3 contains 15 residues. Germline loops: CDR1 LNHDA, CDR2 SQIVND (reference sequence). The CDR3 protein is CASSPGQLAKNIQYF.

This sequence joins TRBV11-2 and TRBJ2-7; the TCRdb call, TRBD1, lacks DNA for checking. The CDR3 is 14 residues long. Germline CDR1 and CDR2: SGHAT and FQNNGV. The CDR3 loop is CASSHGQGSYEQYF. Complete variable domain (other parts from reference TRBV11-2 and TRBJ2-7): EAGVAQSPRYKIIEKRQSVAFWCNPISGHATLYWYQQILGQGPKLLIQFQNNGVVDDSQLPKDRFSAERLKGVDSTLKIQPAKLEDSAVYLCASSHGQGSYEQYFGPGTRLTVT.

V is TRBV6-1 and J is TRBJ2-7. The length of the CDR3 is 14 residues. Germline V gene sequence: CDR1 MNHNS, CDR2 SASEGT. Here the CDR3 reads CASRNGQNSYEQYF.

The rearrangement links TRBV6-5 to TRBJ2-1; TCRdb names TRBD1, which stays unverified in the absence of DNA. CDR3 size: 16 residues. The germline V gene has CDR1 MNHEY and CDR2 SVGAGI. The CDR3: CASSLTPAGLINEQFF.

The V and J genes are TRBV10-3 and TRBJ2-1; TCRdb indicates TRBD2, and absent DNA this call remains unverified. Germline V gene lookup returns CDR1 ENHRY and CDR2 SYGVKD. This CDR3 is 14 amino acids long. CDR3: CATKTSGEYNEQFF.

The chain recombines TRBV5-1 with TRBJ2-2; the D call of TRBD2 rests on TCRdb alone, since no DNA is present to check it. Germline V gene data show CDR1 as SGHRS and CDR2 as YFSETQ. The CDR3 contains 15 residues. The CDR3 region is CASSFGGSVTGELFF.